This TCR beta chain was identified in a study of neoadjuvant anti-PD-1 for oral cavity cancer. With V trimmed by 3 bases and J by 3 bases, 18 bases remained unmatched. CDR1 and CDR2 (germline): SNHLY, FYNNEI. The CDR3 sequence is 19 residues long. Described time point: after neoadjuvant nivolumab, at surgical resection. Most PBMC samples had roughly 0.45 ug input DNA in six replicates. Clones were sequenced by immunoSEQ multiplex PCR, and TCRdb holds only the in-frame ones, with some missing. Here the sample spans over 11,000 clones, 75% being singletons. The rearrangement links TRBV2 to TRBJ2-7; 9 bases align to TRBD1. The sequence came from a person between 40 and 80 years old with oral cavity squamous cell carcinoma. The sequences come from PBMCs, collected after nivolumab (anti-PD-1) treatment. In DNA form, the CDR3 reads TGTGCCAGCAGTGAGGGGGTTTATTTTAGGGACAGGGAAGGCTACGAGCAGTACTTC. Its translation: CASSEGVYFRDREGYEQYF.